The source of this TCR beta chain is a study of T cells after yellow fever vaccination. Whole-study context: In the case of low-cell-number fractions, SMART-Seq v4 Ultra Low Input was used for preparation. Study conclusions and caveats: The presence of abundant clonotypes contaminating from the bulk population was possible in FACS-sorted repertoires. On re-exposure, the response was weaker but peaked faster, at day 5 versus 15.

As concerns this clonotype: The target antigen is unknown.

This CDR3 contains 12 residues. Trimming took off 6 bases at V and 4 bases at J, with 8 bases between the two ends. Germline-derived CDR1 and CDR2 are SNHLY and FYNNEI. By 5'RACE template switching, TCR cDNA was produced, with a universal primer site and UMIs added in the process. Each CDR3 protein gets one entry after TCRdb re-called the 5' RACE reads with MiXCR. Here the sample spans approximately 150,000 distinct CDR3 sequences, approximately 6.2% being singletons. Material: CD4+ T cells sorted from PBMCs, obtained on the day of the first yellow fever vaccination. The sequence came from a man between 18 and 29 years old who received the YFV17D yellow fever vaccine. The chain is built from TRBV2 and TRBJ2-3, with D unclear. CDR3 sequence: CASSSDADTQYF. For the CDR3, the DNA is TGTGCCAGCAGCTCGGACGCAGATACGCAGTATTTT.